Below, 8 T cell receptor beta chains from the same sample are listed, as sequenced in a study of breast tumors, draining lymph nodes, adjacent tissues listed by TCRdb under 2016. Libraries were constructed by multiplex PCR. The listed sequencing device is Illumina HiSeq 2000. The public reads were reprocessed in TCRdb via fastp at Q25 and MiXCR, keeping in-frame beta chains. Every distinct CDR3 protein forms one entry, paired with its most common genes and DNA. Here the sample has about 270,000 distinct CDR3 sequences; roughly 31% occur a single time. The ten largest clones represent about 1.2% of the sample. The axillary draining lymph nodes of breast cancer patients were the source of the lymph node samples. The sequencing input was axillary lymph node tissue. Receptors were obtained from a female donor with breast cancer. Some clones in this sample may be carry-over from other donors' samples.

There are many counts of this clonotype. V usage is TRBV7-3 and J usage is TRBJ2-7; D perhaps matches TRBD1 (6 bases). Germline-derived CDR1 and CDR2 are SGHTA and FQGTGA. This CDR3 has 15 amino acids. Between the trimmed V and J ends, which lost 3 bases and 7 bases, there was a span of 19 bases. CDR3 DNA sequence: TGTGCCAGCAGCTTCGGTCCAGGGGCCGGTGGTGAGCAGTACTTC. Translated: CASSFGPGAGGEQYF.

This clonotype was seen more than once but under ten times. The rearrangement uses TRBV29-1 and TRBJ1-2; the D is unclear. CDR3 length: 11 amino acids. The V gene's germline CDR1 is SQVTM and CDR2 ANQGSEA. V was clipped by 3 bases and J by 8 bases, with 10 bases between them. In DNA form, the CDR3 reads TGCAGCGTTGAGAGACTGCTGGGCTACACCTTC. Protein sequence: CSVERLLGYTF.

On this clonotype itself: This clone may be a read error of a much larger clone one base away. This chain uses TRBV7-3 with TRBJ2-1; D gene ambiguous. The ends were cut back, 5 bases at V and 9 bases at J, with 17 bases in the middle. The CDR3 length is 14 residues. Germline V gene lookup returns CDR1 SGHTA and CDR2 FQGTGA. The chain's CDR3 is CASSASSRPGEQFF. As DNA, the CDR3 is TGTGCCAGCAGCGCCAGCAGCAGGCCCGGTGAGCAGTTCTTC.

This clonotype was observed at least ten times. The chain carries TRBV14 and TRBJ2-5, with 9 bases fitting TRBD2. The germline CDR1 and CDR2 sequences are SGHDN and FVKESK. J gave up 5 bases and V 2 bases, and 18 bases lay outside the gene matches. The CDR3 has 19 residues. CDR3 sequence reads: CASSQTRVSGSPLWETQYF. The CDR3 DNA reads as TGTGCCAGCAGCCAAACCAGAGTTAGCGGGAGTCCGCTATGGGAGACCCAGTACTTC.

This clonotype was seen repeatedly, ten times or more. The chain joins TRBV2 to TRBJ2-1, with 9 positions matching TRBD1. In germline, CDR1 is SNHLY, CDR2 FYNNEI. Losses at the gene ends were 5 bases for V and 4 bases for J; bases not matched to a gene: 6. The CDR3 consists of 15 residues. The CDR3 here is CASSKTGGYYNEQFF. CDR3 bases: TGTGCCAGCAGTAAAACAGGGGGCTATTACAATGAGCAGTTCTTC. Full variable domain (rest looked up from reference TRBV2 and TRBJ2-1): EPEVTQTPSHQVTQMGQEVILRCVPISNHLYFYWYRQILGQKVEFLVSFYNNEISEKSEIFDDQFSVERPDGSNFTLKIRSTKLEDSAMYFCASSKTGGYYNEQFFGPGTRLTVL.

This clonotype was seen repeatedly, ten times or more. J is TRBJ2-1 and V is TRBV7-9; 13 bases fit TRBD2. With V trimmed by 5 bases and J by 4 bases, 8 bases remained unmatched. Germline CDR1 and CDR2: SEHNR and FQNEAQ (reference sequence). CDR3 length: 17 amino acids. DNA of the CDR3: TGTGCCAGCAGCGCGGGGACTAGCGGGGCCCATTACAATGAGCAGTTCTTC. This translates into CASSAGTSGAHYNEQFF.

This clonotype occurred a few times. This rearrangement joins TRBV29-1 to TRBJ2-1; tentatively, D is TRBD1 or TRBD2 (5 bases each). CDR3 length: 13 amino acids. V was pared by 4 bases and J by 6 bases, with 13 bases between. Germline V gene lookup returns CDR1 SQVTM and CDR2 ANQGSEA. The CDR3 DNA follows: TGCAGCGTTGTCGGGACCCTACCCAATGAGCAGTTCTTC. This encodes CSVVGTLPNEQFF.

The chain employs TRBV9 and TRBJ2-3, with 8 positions matching TRBD2. The germline V gene encodes CDR1 SGDLS and CDR2 YYNGEE. The CDR3 covers 15 residues. V dropped 4 bases and J dropped 0; count of bases not matched to a gene: 4. CDR3 coding DNA: TGTGCCAGCAGCCCAAGCGGGAGTAGCACAGATACGCAGTATTTT. Encoded protein: CASSPSGSSTDTQYF.